This TCR beta chain was retrieved from a study of T cells in Graves' hyperthyroidism and ophthalmopathy. From RNA transcripts, TCR beta CDR3 regions were amplified. First-round RT-PCR targeting the TCR CDR3 was performed with the HTBI primer set. In TCRdb, the multiplex PCR reads were re-called with MiXCR into one record per CDR3 protein. The profile shows some 300,000 distinct CDR3 sequences, around 20% of them singletons. Clinicians diagnosed patients from clinical symptoms, serum thyroxine and TRAb, thyroid ultrasound and orbital computed tomography. The authors took PBMCs from roughly 10 ml fresh peripheral blood. In this sample, this clonotype turned up many times. Its antigen remains unknown. Overall study findings and caveats: Blood also contained most expanded thyroid clonotypes above 0.001. A median approximately 6.8 months before onset, the model predicted ophthalmopathy.

Per the germline V gene, CDR1 is MDHEN and CDR2 is SYDVKM. Losses at the gene ends were 6 bases for V and 1 base for J; bases not matched to a gene: 9. The CDR3 runs to 16 residues. The chain employs TRBV28 and TRBJ2-1, with 7 positions matching TRBD1. The sequenced sample was blood. This TCR was recovered from a man between 45 and 60 years old with Graves' ophthalmopathy. In DNA form, the CDR3 reads TGTGCCAGCAGCCCTAACCGACAGGGTTCCTACAATGAGCAGTTCTTC. Protein: CASSPNRQGSYNEQFF. The full variable domain, with the rest looked up from reference TRBV28 and TRBJ2-1, is DVKVTQSSRYLVKRTGEKVFLECVQDMDHENMFWYRQDPGLGLRLIYFSYDVKMKEKGDIPEGYSVSREKKERFSLILESASTNQTSMYLCASSPNRQGSYNEQFFGPGTRLTVL.